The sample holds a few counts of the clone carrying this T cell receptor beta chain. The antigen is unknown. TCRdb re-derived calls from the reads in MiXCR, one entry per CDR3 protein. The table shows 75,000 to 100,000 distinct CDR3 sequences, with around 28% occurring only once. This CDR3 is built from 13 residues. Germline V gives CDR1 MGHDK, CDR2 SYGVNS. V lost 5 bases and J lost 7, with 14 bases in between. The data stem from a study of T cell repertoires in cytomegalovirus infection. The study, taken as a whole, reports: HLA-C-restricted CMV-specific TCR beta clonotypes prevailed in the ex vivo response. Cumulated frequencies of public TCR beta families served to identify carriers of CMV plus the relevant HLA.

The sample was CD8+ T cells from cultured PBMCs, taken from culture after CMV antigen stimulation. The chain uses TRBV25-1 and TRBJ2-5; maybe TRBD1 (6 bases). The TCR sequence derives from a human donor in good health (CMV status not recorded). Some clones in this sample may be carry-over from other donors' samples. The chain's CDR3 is CASSLGTSGTQYF. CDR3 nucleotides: TGTGCCAGCAGTCTCGGGACATCCGGGACCCAGTACTTC.